What follows are 18 T cell receptor beta chains derived from one specimen sequenced in a study of CD8 T cells in ankylosing spondylitis. TCRdb redid the calling of the 5' RACE reads with MiXCR, one entry per CDR3 protein. The top ten clones hold around 3% of a sample with roughly 120,000 distinct CDR3 sequences, approximately 14% of them seen once. Sequenced: blood, either unsorted or a sorted T cell fraction (not recorded which). The receptors shown here come from a female donor with ankylosing spondylitis or in good health (not recorded which).

Here the CDR3 DNA reads TGTGCCAGCAGCCAAGATGAAGGGCGCAATCAGCCCCAGCATTTT. Its translation is CASSQDEGRNQPQHF. This chain links TRBV4-2 with TRBJ1-5, with unresolved D. The CDR3 contains 15 residues. Trimming left V 0 bases short and J 2 bases short, with 8 bases between. The V gene's germline CDR1 is LGHNA and CDR2 YNFKEQ.

This clonotype was detected a few times. The rearrangement joins TRBV29-1 to TRBJ2-1, with 8 nucleotides matching TRBD1. Per germline, CDR1 SQVTM and CDR2 ANQGSEA. Trimming took 1 base from V and 7 from J; bases not matched to a gene: 6. This CDR3 is 14 amino acids long. The CDR3 region has the DNA TGCAGCGTTGAAGGCCAGGGGGCGAGAAATGAGCAGTTCTTC. Amino acid sequence: CSVEGQGARNEQFF.

This clonotype occurred many times. The CDR3 DNA is TGCAGTGCTAGAGATACGTGGGACAGCTCATCACCCCTCCACTTT. Its translation is CSARDTWDSSSPLHF. The V gene is TRBV20-1, the J gene TRBJ1-6; 7 bases align to TRBD1. The CDR3 consists of 15 residues. J was trimmed by 10 bases and V by 0 bases; bases with no gene match: 9. In germline, CDR1 is DFQATT, CDR2 SNEGSKA (reference sequence).

This clonotype was observed many times. V and J are TRBV29-1 and TRBJ2-7; D might be TRBD1 (5 bases). The CDR3 runs to 13 residues. V lost 3 bases and J lost 5, with 14 bases in between. Germline lookup yields CDR1 SQVTM and CDR2 ANQGSEA. CDR3: CSVEVRQQNEQYF. CDR3 in DNA: TGCAGCGTTGAGGTCCGACAGCAAAACGAGCAGTACTTC.

This clonotype was seen a single time. V is TRBV10-1 and J is TRBJ2-2, with unresolved D. The germline CDR1 and CDR2 sequences are WNHNN and SYGVQD (reference sequence). V was shortened by 2 bases and J by 1 base, with 5 bases between the two germline ends. The CDR3 loop spans 14 amino acids. CDR3 sequence: CASSERRNTGELFF. For the CDR3, the DNA is TGCGCCAGCAGTGAGCGTCGGAACACCGGGGAGCTGTTTTTT.

The sample holds many counts of this clonotype. The CDR3 region has the DNA TGCAGTGCCAATCCGGGAGCAGTCACCGGGGAGCTGTTTTTT. This encodes CSANPGAVTGELFF. This chain connects TRBV20-1 to TRBJ2-2; D might be TRBD2 (6 bases). The CDR3 is made up of 14 amino acids. The V end was cut by 6 bases, the J end by 4 bases, with 15 bases between. CDR1 is DFQATT, CDR2 SNEGSKA, per germline (reference sequence).

This clonotype was found many times. The J gene is TRBJ1-1, the V gene TRBV7-9, with D perhaps TRBD1 (5 bases). V was trimmed by 5 bases and J by 4 bases, leaving 20 bases between them. Germline V gene lookup returns CDR1 SEHNR and CDR2 FQNEAQ (reference sequence). The CDR3 covers 16 residues. In DNA, the CDR3 is TGTGCCAGCAGCCAAGGAGGGAGGGGTCGTAGCACTGAAGCTTTCTTT. This codes for CASSQGGRGRSTEAFF.

There are many counts of this clonotype. The chain recombines TRBV12-3 or TRBV12-4 with TRBJ1-5; D may be TRBD1 (6 bases). V lost 5 bases and J 4 bases, leaving 21 bases between the germline ends. This CDR3 is built from 17 residues. CDR3 bases: TGTGCCAGCAGTCCCTATAGGCCCAGGGGAGTAAATCAGCCCCAGCATTTT. Its translation is CASSPYRPRGVNQPQHF.

This clonotype was found many times. The rearrangement links TRBV29-1 to TRBJ2-1; no firm D call. Trimming cost V 3 bases and J 6 bases, with 9 bases left between them. There are 12 residues in the CDR3. Germline values: CDR1 SQVTM, CDR2 ANQGSEA. The CDR3 is CSVDGPFNEQFF. The CDR3 coding sequence is TGCAGCGTTGACGGACCATTCAATGAGCAGTTCTTC.

The chain employs TRBV20-1 and TRBJ2-3; 10 positions agree with TRBD2. Germline CDR1 reads DFQATT; CDR2 reads SNEGSKA (reference sequence). The CDR3 consists of 15 residues. Losses at the gene ends were 1 base for V and 0 bases for J; bases not matched to a gene: 1. The CDR3, as DNA: TGCAGTGCTAGAGCAGCGGGGGGGAGCACAGATACGCAGTATTTT. Amino acid sequence: CSARAAGGSTDTQYF.

The chain has TRBV7-2 and TRBJ2-3, with TRBD2 as a possible D gene (6 bases). Germline V gene lookup returns CDR1 SGHTA and CDR2 FQGNSA. This CDR3 spans 13 amino acids. Trimming shortened V by 5 bases and J by 4 bases, and 10 bases separated the two germline ends. The CDR3 DNA reads as TGTGCCAGCAGCCAACGGGGGTCAGATACGCAGTATTTT. Protein sequence: CASSQRGSDTQYF.

This clonotype has a count of ten or more. V usage is TRBV14 and J usage is TRBJ1-1; D unclear. The CDR3 contains 13 residues. Germline V CDR1 and CDR2: SGHDN, FVKESK. V shed 5 bases and J shed 7 bases, with 14 bases lying between them. The CDR3 reads CASSFGPNLEAFF. CDR3 sequence (DNA): TGTGCCAGCAGCTTCGGACCCAACCTTGAAGCTTTCTTT. The complete variable domain, with remaining parts taken from reference TRBV14 and TRBJ1-1, reads EAGVTQFPSHSVIEKGQTVTLRCDPISGHDNLYWYRRVMGKEIKFLLHFVKESKQDESGMPNNRFLAERTGGTYSTLKVQPAELEDSGVYFCASSFGPNLEAFFGQGTRLTVV.

This clonotype was picked up many times. The CDR3 DNA reads as TGCAGTGCTAGATTAGACAGGGTGGGAACTGAAGCTTTCTTT. Its translation: CSARLDRVGTEAFF. The chain carries TRBV20-1 and TRBJ1-1, with 7 bases lining up with TRBD1. The CDR3 has 14 residues. Germline CDR1 is DFQATT and CDR2 is SNEGSKA (reference sequence). Trimming took 2 bases from V and 5 from J; bases not matched to a gene: 8.

The chain is built from TRBV7-9 and TRBJ1-2, with TRBD1 matching over 11 bases. Looked up from germline, CDR1 is SEHNR and CDR2 is FQNEAQ (reference sequence). The CDR3 covers 16 residues. The V gene end was trimmed by 3 bases and the J gene end by 7 bases; junction bases not matched to a gene: 10. Here the CDR3 reads CASSFGTGGSYFGYTF. The DNA for the CDR3 is TGTGCCAGCAGCTTCGGGACAGGGGGTTCGTATTTTGGCTACACCTTC. Supplemented by reference TRBV7-9 and TRBJ1-2, the full variable domain reads DTGVSQNPRHKITKRGQNVTFRCDPISEHNRLYWYRQTLGQGPEFLTYFQNEAQLEKSRLLSDRFSAERPKGSFSTLEIQRTEQGDSAMYLCASSFGTGGSYFGYTFGSGTRLTVV.

The rearrangement links TRBV25-1 to TRBJ1-6; unclear D gene. The CDR3 extends over 16 amino acids. Germline V gives CDR1 MGHDK, CDR2 SYGVNS. V gave up 3 bases and J gave up 0 bases, with 9 bases separating them. The CDR3 DNA reads TGTGCCAGCAGTGAGCATGGGAGCTCCTATAATTCACCCCTCCACTTT. Protein product: CASSEHGSSYNSPLHF.

This clonotype was observed a handful of times. This rearrangement joins TRBV7-9 to TRBJ2-3; TRBD1 matches at 7 bases. The CDR3 extends over 15 amino acids. V lost 5 bases, J lost 0 bases, and 5 bases stayed unmatched. Germline V gene data show CDR1 as SEHNR and CDR2 as FQNEAQ (reference sequence). The CDR3 protein is CASSPTGPSTDTQYF. In DNA, the CDR3 is TGTGCCAGCAGCCCGACAGGGCCGAGCACAGATACGCAGTATTTT.

This clonotype appeared a few times. The rearrangement joins TRBV5-1 to TRBJ2-1; 11 bases match TRBD2. The CDR3 runs 16 residues. The J segment lost 7 bases and the V segment lost 0 bases, leaving 6 bases of the junction unmatched. The V gene's germline CDR1 is SGHRS and CDR2 YFSETQ. The CDR3 is CASSLVAGGPVNEQFF. CDR3 DNA sequence: TGCGCCAGCAGCTTGGTAGCGGGGGGGCCGGTTAATGAGCAGTTCTTC.

This clonotype was seen a handful of times. J is TRBJ2-3 and V is TRBV7-9, with TRBD2 identical over 7 bases. The CDR3 has 14 residues. The J segment lost 2 bases and the V segment lost 6 bases, leaving 5 bases of the junction unmatched. CDR1 is SEHNR, CDR2 FQNEAQ, per germline (reference sequence). CDR3 nucleotides: TGTGCCAGCAGTTCAAGCGGGGCCACAGATACGCAGTATTTT. This codes for CASSSSGATDTQYF. Using reference TRBV7-9 and TRBJ2-3 for the parts outside the CDR3, the full variable domain is DTGVSQNPRHKITKRGQNVTFRCDPISEHNRLYWYRQTLGQGPEFLTYFQNEAQLEKSRLLSDRFSAERPKGSFSTLEIQRTEQGDSAMYLCASSSSGATDTQYFGPGTRLTVL.